This TCR beta chain was recovered during a study of identical twins. Study outcomes and limitations: A partial confounding effect on zero-insertion analyses could come from invariant MAIT and iNKT cells. Conclusions relied on cross-sectional statistical analysis, not following the same donors. Models underestimated out-of-frame TCR alpha sharing in monozygotic twins.

Every one of the donors was a healthy Caucasian. Germline loops: CDR1 MDHEN, CDR2 SYDVKM. Trimming shortened V by 5 bases and J by 6 bases, and 15 bases separated the two germline ends. This CDR3 is 14 amino acids long. Concerning this clonotype itself: Its specificity is unknown.

MiXCR, applied by TCRdb to the 5' RACE reads, yields one record per CDR3 protein. Among approximately 890,000 distinct CDR3 sequences listed, about 12% were seen once. These data were also reused for a study on yellow fever vaccine responses in identical twins.

The chain uses TRBV28 and TRBJ2-3; D assignment may be TRBD1 or TRBD2 (6 bases each). The sequence derives from a woman younger than 35 in good health. Sequencing input: PBMCs. Written as DNA, the CDR3 is TGTGCCAGCAGTGAAGGGGGGACGGGCGATACGCAGTATTTT. Encoded protein: CASSEGGTGDTQYF.